This T cell receptor beta chain originates from a study of T cell repertoires in cytomegalovirus infection. Study observations and caveats: The study found HLA-C-restricted CMV-specific TCR beta clonotypes dominating the ex vivo response.

A single record per CDR3 protein comes from TCRdb applying MiXCR to the reads. This table has 750,000 to 900,000 distinct CDR3 sequences, around 29% appearing once. The CDR3 extends over 16 amino acids. V lost 5 bases, J lost 2 bases, and 18 bases lay in between. CDR1 and CDR2 (germline): MNHNS, SASEGT. About this clonotype itself: As yet, its antigen is unknown.

This sample comprised cultured CD8+ T cells from PBMCs, obtained from culture after CMV antigen stimulation. The chain carries TRBV6-1 and TRBJ1-1; a possible D gene is TRBD1 (6 bases). The TCR was taken from a human donor in good health (CMV status not recorded). Some clones in this sample may be carry-over from other donors' samples. CDR3 residues: CASSSTAQGFNTEAFF. The CDR3 region has the DNA TGTGCCAGCAGTTCTACCGCACAGGGTTTTAACACTGAAGCTTTCTTT.